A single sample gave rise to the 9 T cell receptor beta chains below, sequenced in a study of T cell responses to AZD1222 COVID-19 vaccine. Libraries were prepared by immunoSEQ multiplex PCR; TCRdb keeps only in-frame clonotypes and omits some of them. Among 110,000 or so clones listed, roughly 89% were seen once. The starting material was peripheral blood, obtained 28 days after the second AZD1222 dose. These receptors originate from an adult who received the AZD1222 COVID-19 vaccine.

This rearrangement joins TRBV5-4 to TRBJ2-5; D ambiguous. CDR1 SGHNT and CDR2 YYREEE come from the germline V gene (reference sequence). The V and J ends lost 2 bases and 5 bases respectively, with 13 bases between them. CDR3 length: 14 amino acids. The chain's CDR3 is CASSFPSGAETQYF. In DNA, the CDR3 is TGTGCCAGCAGCTTCCCTTCCGGTGCCGAGACCCAGTACTTC.

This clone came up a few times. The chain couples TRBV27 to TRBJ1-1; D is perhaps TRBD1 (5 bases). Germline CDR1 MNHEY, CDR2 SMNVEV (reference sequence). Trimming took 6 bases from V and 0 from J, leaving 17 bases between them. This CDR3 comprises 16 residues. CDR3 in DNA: TGTGCCAGCAGGTACAGGAGCTTCCCTATGAACACTGAAGCTTTCTTT. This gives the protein CASRYRSFPMNTEAFF.

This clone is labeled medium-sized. The CDR3 nucleotides are TGTGCCAGCAGCTTAGGACGGGACCCCTACGAGCAGTACTTC. Amino acids: CASSLGRDPYEQYF. The chain recombines TRBV5-4 with TRBJ2-7; D may be TRBD1 or TRBD2 (5 bases each). This CDR3 is built from 14 residues. Trimming took 2 bases from V and 2 from J, leaving 11 bases between them. Germline V lookup: CDR1 SGHNT, CDR2 YYREEE (reference sequence).

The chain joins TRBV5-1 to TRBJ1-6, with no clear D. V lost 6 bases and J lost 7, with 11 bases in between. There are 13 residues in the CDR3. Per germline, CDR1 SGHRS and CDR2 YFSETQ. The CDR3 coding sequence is TGCGCCAGCACCCGCTCCGAGAATTCACCCCTCCACTTT. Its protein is CASTRSENSPLHF.

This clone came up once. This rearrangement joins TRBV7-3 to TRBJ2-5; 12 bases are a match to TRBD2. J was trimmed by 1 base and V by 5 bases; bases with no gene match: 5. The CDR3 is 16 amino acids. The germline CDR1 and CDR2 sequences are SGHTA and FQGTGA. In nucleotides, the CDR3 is TGTGCCAGCAGCCCAGGACTAGCGGGGATCCAAGAGACCCAGTACTTC. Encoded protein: CASSPGLAGIQETQYF.

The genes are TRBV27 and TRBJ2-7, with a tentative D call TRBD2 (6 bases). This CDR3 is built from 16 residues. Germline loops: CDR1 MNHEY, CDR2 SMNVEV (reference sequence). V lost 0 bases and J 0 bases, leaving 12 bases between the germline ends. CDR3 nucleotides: TGTGCCAGCAGTTTATCGGTAAGGGGAGGCTCCTACGAGCAGTACTTC. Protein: CASSLSVRGGSYEQYF.

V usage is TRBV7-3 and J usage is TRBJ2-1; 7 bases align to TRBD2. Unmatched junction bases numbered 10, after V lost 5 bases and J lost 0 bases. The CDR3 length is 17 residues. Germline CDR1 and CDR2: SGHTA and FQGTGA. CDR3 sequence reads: CASSPIAGVSSYNEQFF. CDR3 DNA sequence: TGTGCCAGCAGCCCTATAGCGGGTGTGAGCTCCTACAATGAGCAGTTCTTC. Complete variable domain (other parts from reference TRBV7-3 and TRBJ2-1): GAGVSQTPSNKVTEKGKYVELRCDPISGHTALYWYRQSLGQGPEFLIYFQGTGAADDSGLPNDRFFAVRPEGSVSTLKIQRTERGDSAVYLCASSPIAGVSSYNEQFFGPGTRLTVL.

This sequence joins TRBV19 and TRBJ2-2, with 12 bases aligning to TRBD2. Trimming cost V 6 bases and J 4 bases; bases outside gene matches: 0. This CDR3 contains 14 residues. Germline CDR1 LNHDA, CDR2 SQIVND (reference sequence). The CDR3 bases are TGTGCCAGTAGACTAGCGGGGGGCACCGGGGAGCTGTTTTTT. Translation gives CASRLAGGTGELFF.

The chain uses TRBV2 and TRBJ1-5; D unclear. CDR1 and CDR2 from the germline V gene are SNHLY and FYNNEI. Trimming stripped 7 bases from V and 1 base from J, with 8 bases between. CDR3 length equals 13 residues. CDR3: CASNSRSNQPQHF. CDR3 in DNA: TGTGCCAGCAACAGCAGAAGCAATCAGCCCCAGCATTTT.